The subject of this entry is one T cell receptor beta chain. The target antigen is unknown. This specimen comes from a study of T cell responses to AZD1222 COVID-19 vaccine. Study-level results: Baseline seropositives among AZD1222 recipients totaled only 5 to 7. Spike-specific TCR breadth rose after two AZD1222 doses, and depth rose as well. There were vaccine-associated CD4 TCRs across spike, dominant at 160-218 and 743-854. Reportedly, nearly half the spike-specific TCRs target unmutated variant regions.

The CDR3 totals 15 residues. Germline V gene lookup returns CDR1 LGHDT and CDR2 YNNKEL (reference sequence). V shed 0 bases and J 3 bases; nucleotides not matched to a gene: 3. Sequenced by immunoSEQ multiplex PCR; TCRdb stores in-frame clones only, minus some. This sample has about 160,000 clones; about 90% occur once, and the top ten carry under 1.2%. Sequencing was performed on peripheral blood, taken 28 days after the second AZD1222 dose. The receptor's source is an adult who received the AZD1222 COVID-19 vaccine. The chain combines TRBV3-1 (or the pseudogene TRBV3-2) with TRBJ1-2, with 8 bases identical to TRBD1. CDR3 sequence reads: CASSQEGDRYYGYTF. In nucleotides, the CDR3 is TGTGCCAGCAGCCAAGAAGGGGACAGGTACTATGGCTACACCTTC.